This T cell receptor beta chain originates from a study of T cells in Graves' hyperthyroidism and ophthalmopathy (dated by TCRdb to about 2019). In the study overall: Peripheral blood samples were taken at initial diagnosis, before any treatment was given. TCR V-J signatures able to tell the groups apart were searched for in a discovery cohort of 95 to 100 patients, of whom under 45 had Graves' ophthalmopathy and some 60 had stable Graves' hyperthyroidism. Whether ophthalmopathy could be predicted prospectively was tested in an independent validation cohort made up of some 20 hyperthyroidism patients plus 17 patients who later progressed to ophthalmopathy. The 100 discovery patients were randomly split 7:3 into training and test sets. In addition, the study compared T-cell repertoires in thyroid tissue and in blood from several Graves' hyperthyroidism patients. Once sampling was done, hyperthyroidism patients were given methimazole at a starting dose of 30 mg daily, whereas ophthalmopathy patients were given high-dose intravenous methylprednisolone. The paper reports TCR Vbeta CDR3 sequencing of more than 120 peripheral blood samples: 40 or so ophthalmopathy, fewer than 80 hyperthyroidism and approximately 17 progressor patients. Paper-wide results and their limitations: In validation, progression to ophthalmopathy was predicted by the model with 70.59% sensitivity and under 85% specificity, a median of roughly six months before onset. Most expanded thyroid clonotypes (frequency above 0.001) were also detected in blood, suggesting blood repertoires may reflect thyroid immune responses. Ophthalmopathy was separated from stable hyperthyroidism by a 13 V-J signature model, with approximately 86% sensitivity and about 81% specificity obtained in cross-validation and 80%/75% obtained in testing. Sample size was not statistically predetermined, and blinding of investigators to group allocation was not performed.

In the ophthalmopathy patients, disease was moderately to severely active, with a Clinical Activity Score of 3 or more, a NOSPECS grade of 4 or more, and a duration of less than 3 months. Any patient with an uncontrolled infection, another autoimmune disease, pregnancy or lactation was excluded. Diagnoses were based on clinical symptoms, serum thyroxine and TRAb, thyroid ultrasound and orbital computed tomography. PBMCs were isolated from about 10 ml of fresh peripheral blood by Ficoll-Paque density gradient centrifugation. Total RNA was extracted with Trizol reagent, and quality was checked on an Agilent 2100 Bioanalyzer. This clonotype was seen ten or more times. Its specific antigen is unknown. No much larger clone is present one base from it, and per-base qualities are unavailable. Amplification of TCR beta CDR3 regions was carried out from RNA transcripts. A first-round RT-PCR of the TCR CDR3 used the HTBI primer set with the Qiagen OneStep RT-PCR kit. The libraries were constructed in a second round of multiplex PCR and then size-selected and purified. Sequencing of the libraries was done on an Illumina HiSeq2000 using paired-end 100 bp reads. Turning to the authors' computational methods: Raw data were processed with SOAPnuke, discarding reads with adapters, uncalled bases, mean Phred below 15, or no exact constant-primer or identifier match. COPE v1.2.5 was used to merge the high-quality paired reads, and each unique nucleotide sequence was defined as a clonotype. MiTCR v1.1 was used to align clonotypes to the IMGT TRBV, TRBD and TRBJ reference segments. Only V-J combinations with frequency above 0.0001, covering 99% to 99.2% of repertoires, were analysed. A TCS score was defined as the ratio between F50 (clonal expansion) and ExV (chaos), using BLOSUM62-based TCRdist between CDR3 peptides within each V-J. Welch's t-statistics and random forest reduced several hundred V-J features to roughly 13, which were used in a naive Bayes classifier (R e1071). The public reads were run again by TCRdb, first through fastp at Q25 and then through MiXCR, and only productive beta chains were kept. Duplicate CDR3 protein sequences are folded into a single record with the most common DNA and genes. Clone size and V and J calls follow TCRdb, not the original study. The sample profile shows about 640,000 distinct CDR3 sequences; 13% to 15% of them were found once. Together, the top ten hold approximately 12% of the sample.

CDR1 and CDR2, per the germline V gene, are MDHEN and SYDVKM. V is pruned by 3 bases and J by 4 bases, leaving 3 bases of the junction without a gene match. The CDR3 holds 14 amino acids from the cysteine to the phenylalanine. Just the 42-base CDR3 DNA is kept, in frame starting at base 1. The sequenced sample consisted of blood. This chain is built from TRBV28 and TRBJ1-1, with TRBD1 identical over 9 junction bases. This receptor was taken from a woman aged 45-59 years with Graves' ophthalmopathy. The CDR3 region: CASSFDRGTTEAFF. The nucleotides read TGTGCCAGCAGTTTCGACAGGGGGACCACTGAAGCTTTCTTT.